Following are 8 T cell receptor beta chains from one sample sequenced in a study of cytomegalovirus exposure and HLA in healthy donors. The PCR used 60 Vbeta and 13 Jbeta primers. Sequenced by immunoSEQ multiplex PCR; TCRdb stores in-frame clones only, minus some. Altogether tens of thousands of clones are present, about 81% being singletons, with the ten largest covering 2% to 3%. Sequences were obtained from PBMCs. The receptors here all came from a woman in her forties or fifties in good health and CMV-seronegative.

This clone was observed a handful of times. The chain combines TRBV28 with TRBJ2-5, with a possible D match to TRBD2 (6 bases). From germline, CDR1 is MDHEN and CDR2 SYDVKM. CDR3 size: 16 residues. V lost 11 bases and J 4 bases, leaving 26 bases between the germline ends. The CDR3 DNA reads TGTGCCGGTTCCTCCCGGGGAGGCTCCTCCGTAGAGACCCAGTACTTC. This encodes CAGSSRGGSSVETQYF.

The chain couples TRBV6-5 to TRBJ2-1; 11 positions match TRBD1. CDR1 is MNHEY and CDR2 is SVGAGI in the germline V gene. The CDR3 has 15 amino acids. V gave up 0 bases and J gave up 9 bases; unmatched junction bases: 4. CDR3 sequence: CASSYSSGTGGEQFF. The CDR3 DNA is TGTGCCAGCAGTTACTCTTCCGGGACAGGGGGTGAGCAGTTCTTC.

The chain combines TRBV5-4 with TRBJ1-1, with 7 bases identical to TRBD1. Per the germline V gene, CDR1 is SGHNT and CDR2 is YYREEE (reference sequence). The CDR3 totals 15 residues. V lost 4 bases, J lost 6 bases, and 12 bases stayed unmatched. CDR3: CASSLKTTGEAEAFF. As DNA, the CDR3 is TGTGCCAGCAGCCTGAAAACCACAGGGGAGGCTGAAGCTTTCTTT.

The rearrangement joins TRBV7-2 to TRBJ2-5; 10 bases map to TRBD2. Germline CDR1 reads SGHTA; CDR2 reads FQGNSA. V dropped 5 bases and J dropped 8; count of bases not matched to a gene: 11. The CDR3 covers 15 residues. In DNA form, the CDR3 reads TGTGCCAGCAGCGAATGGACTAGCGGTGGAGAAACCCAGTACTTC. This gives the protein CASSEWTSGGETQYF.

This chain links TRBV10-2 with TRBJ1-3; D perhaps matches TRBD1 (6 bases). V gave up 3 bases and J gave up 2 bases, with 8 bases separating them. The CDR3 runs 14 residues. The germline V gene encodes CDR1 WSHSY and CDR2 SAAADI. CDR3 in DNA: TGCGCCAGCAGTGATGCAGGGGCTGGAAACACCATATATTTT. It encodes CASSDAGAGNTIYF.

The chain couples TRBV11-2 to TRBJ2-3; TRBD2 might be the D (6 bases). Germline CDR1 SGHAT, CDR2 FQNNGV. The CDR3 is made up of 15 amino acids. The germline V and J ends were trimmed by 3 bases and 4 bases, with 14 bases remaining between them. The CDR3 DNA follows: TGTGCCAGCAGCTTTGGGGGGAGAGGTTCAGATACGCAGTATTTT. It codes for CASSFGGRGSDTQYF.

This clone was seen more than once but under ten times. This chain uses TRBV2 with TRBJ2-7; 7 bases fit TRBD2. Germline V lookup: CDR1 SNHLY, CDR2 FYNNEI. CDR3 length equals 14 residues. The trim removed 5 bases at V and 4 bases at J, leaving 8 bases unmatched. The chain's CDR3 is CASSPHGGSYEQYF. The CDR3 region has the DNA TGTGCCAGCAGTCCACACGGGGGGTCTTACGAGCAGTACTTC.

The chain has TRBV27 and TRBJ1-4, with 7 bases fitting TRBD1. CDR3 size: 15 residues. CDR1 MNHEY and CDR2 SMNVEV come from the germline V gene (reference sequence). V lost 3 bases and J lost 0; bases outside the gene matches: 1. In nucleotides, the CDR3 is TGTGCCAGCAGTTTCCAGGGGGCAACTAATGAAAAACTGTTTTTT. Protein sequence: CASSFQGATNEKLFF.